This T cell receptor (beta chain) was recovered during a study of beta chain features in type 1 diabetes. Reverse transcription of all isolated RNA meant that expressed TCRB transcripts were sequenced. Assay: immunoSEQ multiplex PCR; the TCRdb copy retains only in-frame clones and omits some. Of about 650,000 clones in the sample, roughly 12% were seen once. Looked up from germline, CDR1 is SGHTA and CDR2 is FQGNSA. V was trimmed by 7 bases and J by 0 bases, leaving 9 bases between them. The CDR3 has 13 residues. As for this clone: The antigen is unknown.

The study's findings and limits: All four CD4+ subsets of Type 1 diabetes patients contained TCRB CDR3s that were moderately but significantly shorter.

Sorting of CD4+ naive, central memory, regulatory and stem cell-like memory cells was performed via CD45RO/CCR7/CD25/CD127/CD95/CD27. The V gene is TRBV7-2, the J gene TRBJ1-1, with D uncertain. The receptor's source is a man aged 30 to 39 with type 1 diabetes. Sequenced: naive CD4+ T cells from blood. The CDR3: CASMVRMNTEAFF. The CDR3 coding sequence is TGTGCCAGCATGGTACGGATGAACACTGAAGCTTTCTTT.